This T cell receptor (beta chain) was captured by sequencing in a study of blood T cell repertoires in COVID-19. Study details: Sites in the United States, Italy and Spain provided acute and convalescent COVID-19 samples. Sample material is recorded as cDNA or gDNA derived from T cells, B-cell-depleted T cells, or PBMCs.

V lost 7 bases to trimming and J lost 6 bases; unmatched junction nucleotides: 9. Germline values: CDR1 MNHEY, CDR2 SVGAGI. This CDR3 region has 15 residues. Original data processing: How many nucleated cells were present was estimated from reference gene primer amplification. Libraries were prepared by immunoSEQ multiplex PCR; TCRdb keeps only in-frame clonotypes and omits some of them. From that table come the V and J calls and clone size; the DNA was used to work out D and trimming. The table records around 130,000 clones, about 89% of them present only once. V and J are TRBV6-5 and TRBJ1-6, with 7 bases that match TRBD1. The origin of this receptor is a man between 50 and 59 years old with active or convalescent COVID-19. The sample was peripheral blood. CDR3 region: CASNNPGQFNSPLHF. The CDR3 DNA reads TGTGCCAGCAACAATCCGGGACAGTTTAATTCACCCCTCCACTTT.